The rows below give T cell receptor beta chains drawn from one sample of a study of T cells in localized non-small cell lung cancer. Clones were sequenced by immunoSEQ multiplex PCR, and TCRdb holds only the in-frame ones, with some missing. This sample has some 11,000 clones, with 70% to 85% found just once. The source was peripheral blood, collected before any cancer treatment. These receptors all stem from a male donor at least 60 years old with stage I lung adenocarcinoma. Each CDR3 is given with its conserved first and last residue. Each record gives: J gene, clone size, D gene, V gene, CDR3 protein, CDR3 DNA. A D gene is named only where the DNA matches it firmly. Clone size is given for some rows only: seen once, a few or many times, or a class if the clone is expanded.

TRBJ2-2 | few | NA | TRBV2 | CASSEREVTGELFF | TGTGCCAGCAGTGAGAGGGAGGTCACCGGGGAGCTGTTTTTT
TRBJ1-1 | NA | TRBD1 | TRBV6-6 | CASRTGGTEAFF | TGTGCCAGCAGGACAGGGGGCACTGAAGCTTTCTTT
TRBJ1-1 | NA | TRBD1 | TRBV29-1 | CSVADRGKRAEAFF | TGCAGCGTCGCGGACAGGGGGAAACGGGCTGAAGCTTTCTTT
TRBJ2-3 | NA | TRBD1 | TRBV27 | CASRRGLPDTQYF | TGTGCCAGCAGAAGGGGGCTCCCAGATACGCAGTATTTT
TRBJ2-2 | NA | TRBD1 | TRBV4-1 | CASSQGTGKDTTGELFF | TGCGCCAGCAGCCAAGGGACAGGGAAGGATACCACCGGGGAGCTGTTTTTT
TRBJ2-3 | NA | NA | TRBV5-1 | CASSLSGQTTDTQYF | TGCGCCAGCAGCTTGTCCGGACAGACCACAGATACGCAGTATTTT
TRBJ2-5 | NA | NA | TRBV7-6 | CASSPSAPGPKYF | TGTGCCAGCAGCCCCTCAGCCCCGGGCCCTAAGTACTTC
TRBJ2-5 | NA | TRBD2 | TRBV18 | CASSPQPLAAQETQYF | TGTGCCAGCTCACCCCAGCCGCTAGCGGCCCAAGAGACCCAGTACTTC
TRBJ2-7 | NA | TRBD1 | TRBV6-5 | CASRSWTGGLYEQYF | TGTGCCAGCAGAAGCTGGACAGGGGGCCTCTACGAGCAGTACTTC
TRBJ1-1 | NA | NA | TRBV6-6 | CASSRETRGTEAFF | TGTGCCAGCAGCAGAGAGACACGGGGGACTGAAGCTTTCTTT
TRBJ2-2 | NA | NA | TRBV18 | CASSPPGLINTGELFF | TGTGCCAGCTCACCTCCGGGACTCATCAACACCGGGGAGCTGTTTTTT
TRBJ2-5 | NA | TRBD1 | TRBV7-2 | CASSLVTGASETQYF | TGTGCCAGCAGCTTAGTAACAGGGGCATCGGAGACCCAGTACTTC
TRBJ1-5 | NA | TRBD1 | TRBV6-1 | CASSENAGGYQPQHF | TGTGCCAGCAGTGAAAACGCAGGGGGCTATCAGCCCCAGCATTTT
TRBJ1-1 | NA | TRBD1 | TRBV7-2 | CASSQTGGVNTEAFF | TGTGCCAGCAGCCAGACAGGGGGAGTGAACACTGAAGCTTTCTTT
TRBJ2-7 | few | NA | TRBV11-1 | CASSLLAPKSEQYF | TGTGCCAGCAGCTTGCTAGCACCGAAATCCGAGCAGTACTTC
TRBJ2-4 | NA | NA | TRBV18 | CASSPSRGGIQYF | TGTGCCAGCTCACCTTCACGCGGCGGCATTCAGTACTTC
TRBJ1-1 | once | NA | TRBV11-3 | CASSFFNRGEAFF | TGTGCCAGCAGCTTCTTCAACCGGGGTGAAGCTTTCTTT
TRBJ1-4 | NA | NA | TRBV7-6 | CASRLNPPSYSANEKLFF | TGTGCCAGCAGACTCAATCCCCCCTCGTATTCGGCTAATGAAAAACTGTTTTTT
TRBJ1-2 | NA | NA | TRBV9 | CASSITMDKSTYGYTF | TGTGCCAGCAGCATAACCATGGACAAGTCGACCTATGGCTACACCTTC
TRBJ2-5 | NA | NA | TRBV19 | CASSYMGGGETQYF | TGTGCCAGTAGTTACATGGGGGGCGGAGAGACCCAGTACTTC
TRBJ2-5 | NA | TRBD2 | TRBV6-5 | CAGTSGGKVTQYF | TGTGCCGGAACTAGCGGGGGAAAGGTGACCCAGTACTTC
TRBJ2-2 | NA | TRBD2 | TRBV19 | CASSTGGRGPTGELFF | TGTGCCAGTAGTACGGGCGGGAGGGGTCCGACCGGGGAGCTGTTTTTT
TRBJ2-1 | NA | TRBD2 | TRBV4-1 | CASSQVAGGPYNEQFF | TGCGCCAGCAGCCAAGTAGCGGGGGGCCCCTACAATGAGCAGTTCTTC
TRBJ2-5 | NA | NA | TRBV6-5 | CASSLLGETQYF | TGTGCCAGCAGTTTACTGGGAGAGACCCAGTACTTC
TRBJ2-5 | NA | TRBD2 | TRBV27 | CASSTRLAGGKKETQYF | TGTGCCAGCAGTACCCGACTAGCGGGGGGGAAGAAAGAGACCCAGTACTTC
TRBJ1-4 | NA | TRBD1 | TRBV5-6 | CASSLSGQGFGEKLFF | TGTGCCAGCAGCTTGAGCGGACAGGGGTTTGGTGAAAAACTGTTTTTT
TRBJ2-2 | NA | TRBD2 | TRBV12-5 | CASGLRDYANTGELFF | TGTGCTAGTGGACTCCGGGACTACGCGAACACCGGGGAGCTGTTTTTT
TRBJ2-6 | NA | TRBD1 | TRBV5-1 | CASSPGQGTSGANVLTF | TGCGCCAGCAGCCCGGGACAGGGGACCTCTGGGGCCAACGTCCTGACTTTC
TRBJ1-5 | NA | TRBD1 | TRBV5-8 | CASSPERGLRQPQHF | TGTGCCAGCAGCCCTGAGAGGGGGCTGAGGCAGCCCCAGCATTTT
TRBJ1-5 | NA | NA | TRBV7-6 | CASSLVSGGYSNQPQHF | TGTGCCAGCAGCTTAGTGTCAGGCGGATATAGCAATCAGCCCCAGCATTTT
TRBJ1-1 | NA | TRBD1 | TRBV10-3 | CAISALPLIQGELNTEAFF | TGTGCCATCAGTGCCCTCCCATTAATACAGGGGGAATTGAACACTGAAGCTTTCTTT
TRBJ1-2 | NA | NA | TRBV2 | CASTPSQGTRGYTF | TGTGCCAGCACCCCAAGTCAAGGGACGCGAGGCTACACCTTC
TRBJ2-5 | once | NA | TRBV7-8 | CASGGRRQETQYF | TGTGCCAGCGGAGGCCGGCGCCAAGAGACCCAGTACTTC
TRBJ2-7 | NA | TRBD2 | TRBV19 | CASSILAGAYEQYF | TGTGCCAGTAGTATACTAGCGGGGGCGTACGAGCAGTACTTC
TRBJ1-5 | NA | TRBD1 | TRBV5-4 | CASSPERGLRQPQHF | TGTGCCAGCAGCCCTGAGAGGGGGCTGAGGCAGCCCCAGCATTTT
TRBJ1-1 | once | TRBD1 | TRBV5-1 | CASSLDRVYTEAFF | TGCGCCAGCAGCCTAGACAGGGTGTACACTGAAGCTTTCTTT
TRBJ1-1 | NA | NA | TRBV18 | CASSQIQENTEAFF | TGTGCCAGCTCACAAATTCAGGAGAACACTGAAGCTTTCTTT
TRBJ1-1 | NA | TRBD1 | TRBV2 | CATRTTDRGSEAFF | TGTGCCACCCGAACGACGGACAGGGGGAGTGAAGCTTTCTTT
TRBJ1-6 | NA | TRBD1 | TRBV15 | CATSRAGQGAPLHF | TGTGCCACCAGCAGAGCCGGACAGGGAGCACCCCTCCACTTT
TRBJ2-1 | NA | NA | TRBV5-6 | CASSFASRGASYNEQFF | TGTGCCAGCAGCTTTGCGTCGAGAGGAGCGTCCTACAATGAGCAGTTCTTC
TRBJ1-2 | NA | TRBD1 | TRBV28 | CASSMTGTNYGYTF | TGTGCCAGCAGTATGACAGGGACTAACTATGGCTACACCTTC
TRBJ1-2 | NA | NA | TRBV2 | CASSEQGDGGYTF | TGTGCCAGCAGTGAACAGGGTGACGGCGGCTACACCTTC
TRBJ2-1 | NA | NA | TRBV20-1 | CSGAPPNEQFF | TGCAGTGGGGCGCCCCCCAATGAGCAGTTCTTC
TRBJ2-5 | NA | TRBD2 | TRBV18 | CASSLGLAGRETQYF | TGTGCCAGCTCCCTTGGACTAGCGGGGAGAGAGACCCAGTACTTC
TRBJ1-1 | NA | NA | TRBV25-1 | CASSDTGTGVNTEAFF | TGTGCCAGCAGTGATACGGGGACGGGGGTGAACACTGAAGCTTTCTTT
TRBJ1-2 | NA | NA | TRBV19 | CASSLRYGYTF | TGTGCCAGTAGCCTTCGCTATGGCTACACCTTC
TRBJ1-6 | few | NA | TRBV5-5 | CASTRDSPLHF | TGTGCCAGCACCCGGGATTCACCCCTCCACTTT
TRBJ2-5 | NA | NA | TRBV9 | CASSVGGTGQETQYF | TGTGCCAGCAGCGTAGGTGGGACGGGACAAGAGACCCAGTACTTC
TRBJ1-4 | NA | TRBD1 | TRBV18 | CASSPSGTGRNEKLFF | TGTGCCAGCTCACCCTCAGGGACAGGGCGAAATGAAAAACTGTTTTTT
TRBJ2-7 | NA | NA | TRBV6-1 | CASRGDWGGEQYF | TGTGCCAGCAGGGGCGACTGGGGTGGAGAGCAGTACTTC
TRBJ2-3 | once | TRBD2 | TRBV11-3 | CASSLDRERGTTQYF | TGTGCCAGCAGCTTAGATCGCGAGCGGGGGACTACGCAGTATTTT
TRBJ2-2 | NA | TRBD1 | TRBV5-4 | CASSPSDRGVGGELFF | TGTGCCAGCAGCCCCTCGGACAGGGGAGTAGGAGGGGAGCTGTTTTTT
TRBJ2-1 | NA | TRBD2 | TRBV5-4 | CASSFSGGSYNEQFF | TGTGCCAGCAGCTTTAGCGGGGGATCCTACAATGAGCAGTTCTTC
TRBJ1-4 | NA | NA | TRBV18 | CASSPPATNEKLFF | TGTGCCAGCTCACCGCCAGCAACTAATGAAAAACTGTTTTTT